This T cell receptor beta chain was identified during a study of cytomegalovirus exposure and HLA in healthy donors. V was cut by 4 bases and J by 7 bases, with 10 bases left in between. Germline lookup yields CDR1 MNHNY and CDR2 SVGAGI (reference sequence). The CDR3 has 12 residues. A multiplex PCR was run with 60 Vbeta primers and 13 Jbeta primers. Generated by immunoSEQ multiplex PCR, the TCRdb table keeps only in-frame clones and is missing some. Among some 200,000 clones listed, roughly 13% were seen once. What was sequenced was PBMCs. This receptor was obtained from a man between 45 and 60 years old in good health and CMV-seropositive. The rearrangement uses TRBV6-6 and TRBJ1-2; tentative D call: TRBD1 (6 bases). CDR3 DNA: TGTGCCAGCAGTTCGTCAGGGGTTGGCTACACCTTC. Residues: CASSSSGVGYTF.